A selection of T cell receptor beta chains follows, all from one sample in a study of cytomegalovirus exposure and HLA in healthy donors. Assay used: immunoSEQ multiplex PCR; TCRdb lists only in-frame clones, some missing. The table includes 80,000 or so clones, about 9.5% detected once. Sequencing was carried out using PBMCs. These receptors all come from a man in his sixties in good health and CMV-seropositive. Each CDR3 is given with its conserved first and last residue. The D gene is left open where the match is weak. Clone size is given for some rows only: seen once, a few or many times, or a class if the clone is expanded.

j_call clone_size v_call d_call cdr3_nt cdr3_aa
TRBJ2-5 - TRBV7-2 - TGTGCCAGCAGCCCGGACAGAAAAGAGACCCAGTACTTC CASSPDRKETQYF
TRBJ2-3 - TRBV15 - TGTGCCACCAGAGGGGCATTTCAGGATATCACAGATACGCAGTATTTT CATRGAFQDITDTQYF
TRBJ1-2 - TRBV6-1 - TGTGCCAGCAGTGCCCCAGGGGACTATGGCTACACCTTC CASSAPGDYGYTF
TRBJ1-1 - TRBV7-9 TRBD1 TGTGCCAGCAGCAGAGGACAGGGGACCACTGAAGCTTTCTTT CASSRGQGTTEAFF
TRBJ2-1 few TRBV4-2 TRBD2 TGTGCCAGCAGCCAAGTGGCGGGAGGTTTGTTGAATGAGCAGTTCTTC CASSQVAGGLLNEQFF
TRBJ1-6 - TRBV13 - TGTGCCAGCAAACAGGGAGACTATAATTCACCCCTCCACTTT CASKQGDYNSPLHF
TRBJ1-2 few TRBV14 - TGTGCCAGCAGCGGGCAAAACTATGGCTACACCTTC CASSGQNYGYTF
TRBJ2-7 - TRBV23-1 - TGCGCCAGCAGTCCGGCGGGATGGGAGCAGTACTTC CASSPAGWEQYF
TRBJ1-1 few TRBV28 TRBD1 TGTGCCGGGACAGGGGGGGCGAACACTGAAGCTTTCTTT CAGTGGANTEAFF
TRBJ2-5 - TRBV2 TRBD2 TGTGCCAGCAGGGGGACTAGCGGGGGGACGGAGACCCAGTACTTC CASRGTSGGTETQYF
TRBJ1-2 - TRBV6-5 TRBD1 TGTGCCATACGGGACAGGGGGCTGGATGGCTACACCTTC CAIRDRGLDGYTF
TRBJ2-7 few TRBV15 TRBD1 TGTGCCACCAGCAGAGATTCGAATACCGGGACAGCCGTGAGGGAGCAGTACTTC CATSRDSNTGTAVREQYF
TRBJ1-5 few TRBV7-2 - TGTGCCAGCAGCTTAGCATGGGAGGGTCAGCCCCAGCATTTT CASSLAWEGQPQHF
TRBJ2-3 - TRBV10-1 - TGCGCCAGCAGTGAGCAGCGGGCGCGAGATACGCAGTATTTT CASSEQRARDTQYF
TRBJ1-4 few TRBV29-1 - TGCAGCGTTGAGACAGGTGAAAAACTGTTTTTT CSVETGEKLFF
TRBJ1-4 - TRBV7-7 - TGTGCTAGCAGCTTGCAGTATAATGAAAAACTGTTTTTT CASSLQYNEKLFF
TRBJ2-7 - TRBV7-3 - TGTGCCAGCAGCTTAATTCCACACGACTACGAGCAGTACTTC CASSLIPHDYEQYF
TRBJ1-3 - TRBV29-1 - TGCAGCGTTGAGGGGGCTTCTGGAAACACCATATATTTT CSVEGASGNTIYF
TRBJ2-3 - TRBV7-2 TRBD2 TGTGCCAGCAGCTTAGTTCCGGGACTAGCTAAAGATACGCAGTATTTT CASSLVPGLAKDTQYF
TRBJ2-7 - TRBV15 - TGTGCCACCAGCAGCCGGAGGGGAGCCGAGCAGTACTTC CATSSRRGAEQYF
TRBJ1-1 - TRBV5-4 - TGTGACAGAAGCTTCGGGTTAGGCACTGAAGCTTTCTTT CDRSFGLGTEAFF
TRBJ2-1 few TRBV6-5 TRBD1 TGTGCGATCGTGGACAGGGGCTCCTACAATGAGCAGTTCTTC CAIVDRGSYNEQFF
TRBJ1-2 - TRBV28 TRBD1 TGTGCCAGCAGTCCCCAGGACAGGATATACTATGGCTACACCTTC CASSPQDRIYYGYTF
TRBJ2-1 - TRBV28 TRBD2 TGTGCCAGCAGTCCTCCGGGCGGGAGCTATGAGCAGTTCTTC CASSPPGGSYEQFF
TRBJ2-1 - TRBV7-8 - TGTGCCAGCAGCTTATACCGGGCACTAGAAATTTCCAATGAGCAGTTCTTC CASSLYRALEISNEQFF
TRBJ1-2 few TRBV7-9 - TGTGCCAGCAGGCGAGAGGTTAACTATGGCTACACCTTC CASRREVNYGYTF
TRBJ2-7 few TRBV6-5 TRBD2 TGTGCCAGCAGTTACGGCAGGGAGGGCTACGAGCAGTACTTC CASSYGREGYEQYF
TRBJ2-2 few TRBV6-6 - TGTGCCAGCAGGACAAGCTCCGGGGAGCTGTTTTTT CASRTSSGELFF
TRBJ2-7 - TRBV9 TRBD1 TGTGCCAGCAGCGTAGGGACAGGAGCCCACGAGCAGTACTTC CASSVGTGAHEQYF
TRBJ1-5 - TRBV4-2 - TGTGCCAGCAGCCAAGATGCGCAGGGCTTAAGTCAGCCCCAGCATTTT CASSQDAQGLSQPQHF
TRBJ2-7 - TRBV5-1 - TGCACCAGCAGCTCGGCAGGGCAATACGAGCAGTACTTC CTSSSAGQYEQYF
TRBJ2-1 - TRBV6-5 - TGTGCCAGCAGTTCACTTTCAAGTCTAGAGCAGTTCTTC CASSSLSSLEQFF
TRBJ1-5 few TRBV27 - TGTGCCAGCAGTTCGATTCAGGGGTCCCATCAGCCCCAGCATTTT CASSSIQGSHQPQHF
TRBJ1-4 - TRBV2 TRBD1 TGTGCCAGCAAAGGACAGGGAGAAAAACTGTTTTTT CASKGQGEKLFF
TRBJ2-5 few TRBV28 TRBD1 TGTGCCAGCAGTTTAAGGGGACAGGGTTTGAGAGAGACCCAGTACTTC CASSLRGQGLRETQYF
TRBJ2-3 - TRBV15 TRBD1 TGTGCCACCAGCAGACCGGGACAGGGCTTGTTGAATACGCAGTATTTT CATSRPGQGLLNTQYF
TRBJ2-5 few TRBV20-1 - TGCAGTGCTAGCGGGTGGGAGACCCAGTACTTC CSASGWETQYF
TRBJ2-1 few TRBV6-4 - TGTGCCAGCAGTATATCTGGCGGGGCCTACAATGAGCAGTTCTTC CASSISGGAYNEQFF
TRBJ2-2 few TRBV7-7 TRBD2 TGTGCTAGCAGCTCCCGGGGGGCGAACACCGGGGAGCTGTTTTTT CASSSRGANTGELFF